The entry below describes one T cell receptor beta chain. As yet, its antigen is unknown. This sample was taken from a study of T cell responses to AZD1222 COVID-19 vaccine. Findings and caveats of the study: No repertoire was sampled before or during the peak T cell response, only after it. Only a handful of AZD1222 recipients tested seropositive at baseline. Mostly white British, mostly female donors; authors suggested clonal diversity may be underestimated. Two doses of AZD1222 preceded a rise in Spike-specific TCR breadth and depth.

Assay used: immunoSEQ multiplex PCR; TCRdb lists only in-frame clones, some missing. The data contain tens of thousands of clones, about 91% of them singletons. Trimming cost V 6 bases and J 1 base; bases outside gene matches: 7. CDR1 SNHLY and CDR2 FYNNEI come from the germline V gene. The CDR3 is 17 residues long. This receptor was identified in an adult in good health. The chain carries TRBV2 and TRBJ2-5; 14 positions match TRBD2. This specimen was peripheral blood, taken on day 0 of MenACWY control vaccination. The CDR3 DNA follows: TGTGCCAGCAGGGGGACTAGCGGGGGAGCTCGCCAAGAGACCCAGTACTTC. Residues: CASRGTSGGARQETQYF. Full variable domain (outside the CDR3, taken from reference TRBV2 and TRBJ2-5): EPEVTQTPSHQVTQMGQEVILRCVPISNHLYFYWYRQILGQKVEFLVSFYNNEISEKSEIFDDQFSVERPDGSNFTLKIRSTKLEDSAMYFCASRGTSGGARQETQYFGPGTRLLVL.